This entry is about one T cell receptor beta chain. The antigen remains unidentified. V lost 4 bases and J lost 4; bases outside the gene matches: 8. Per germline, CDR1 SEHNR and CDR2 FQNEAQ (reference sequence). The CDR3 is 15 amino acids. This specimen comes from a study of cytomegalovirus exposure and HLA in healthy donors. Across the study: There were roughly 110 million unique TCR beta sequences, drawn from 150 million to 200 million T cells, in an earlier analysis.

Study-wide findings and caveats: For TCR beta chains, V- and J-gene trimming was later linked to a missense DCLRE1C variant. Presence/absence comparisons presumed near-even sequencing depth among donors.

PCR amplification relied on 60 Vbeta primers (plus 13 Jbeta primers). This table comes from immunoSEQ multiplex PCR, and its TCRdb copy is limited to in-frame clones, with some not included. The table lists approximately 110,000 clones, 73% of them singletons. Sequenced input: PBMCs. The origin of this receptor is a man between 60 and 70 years old in good health and CMV-seropositive. The chain is built from TRBV7-9 and TRBJ2-7; 9 bases agree with TRBD1. The CDR3 protein is CASSSVTGGQYEQYF. CDR3 in DNA: TGTGCCAGCAGCTCCGTGACAGGGGGGCAATACGAGCAGTACTTC.